This T cell receptor (beta chain) was sequenced in a study of tumor-infiltrating lymphocytes in primary liver carcinoma (dated by TCRdb to the late 2010s). Broadly, across the study: Of the five patients, three men and two women aged 30 to 69 years, four had hepatocellular carcinoma and one had combined HCC and intrahepatic cholangiocarcinoma. Agilent mRNA microarray profiling was performed on the 20 to 25 tumor region samples to relate TCRbeta repertoire diversity to the local molecular phenotype. Each sample produced roughly 3.65 to 8 million productive TCRbeta reads, and read depth showed no significant difference between tissue types. High reproducibility was observed for the technical replicate repertoires, with mean shared-clone rates about 0.92 and correlation coefficients above 0.95. A total of roughly 35 specimens from 5 patients, comprising approximately 25 tumor regions, 5 adjacent noncancerous liver tissues and 5 peripheral blood samples, were covered by TCRbeta repertoire sequencing. TCRbeta repertoire sequencing, expression microarrays and whole-exome sequencing were combined in the study across five regions of each liver tumor, with adjacent normal tissue and blood also included. Tumors of the five patients were stage T1-T3 N0M0 with maximum diameters of roughly 4.2 to 11 cm. General findings and caveats noted by the study authors: The study included only four to six patients, and the authors note findings should be validated in a larger study. Just about 7.5-25% of top clones turned up in all five regions of a tumor, which suggests spatial heterogeneity among tumor-infiltrating T cells. Because sequencing covered only the TCR beta chain and unpaired alpha chains were not captured, true repertoire diversity is likely underestimated. Bulk unsorted samples precluded comparing CD4+ and CD8+ T cell repertoires. Consistent with antigen-driven expansion, pairs of tumor regions showed higher repertoire overlap (mean about 36%) than either tumor-adjacent pairs (approximately 17%) or tumor-blood pairs (approximately 15%). The top 250 clones accounted for a significantly greater share of the repertoire in tumors than in blood (p = 0.039).

The junction shows trimming of 2 bases on V and 2 bases on J, plus 9 bases between the germline ends. The germline V gene encodes CDR1 SNHLY and CDR2 FYNNEI. The CDR3 starts with the cysteine, ends with the phenylalanine, and has 14 residues. Only the CDR3 region is kept as DNA, spanning 42 bases read in frame from base 1. Without any cell sorting, total RNA and DNA were extracted together from approximately 22-30 mg of bulk tissue using the AllPrep DNA/RNA mini kit. Surgical resection was performed in China between November 2015 and 2016 on about 5 patients with histopathologically diagnosed primary liver carcinoma. Patients had chronic HBV infection and were treatment-naive at sampling. Each tumor was sampled at five spatially separated regions: the superior, inferior, left-lateral and right-lateral poles and the tumor centre. More than 75% viable tumor cells were found by histology in every tumor sample. Fresh tumor and adjacent tissue pieces were bisected, with one half stored in RNAlater at -80 degrees C and the other half sent for histology.

This clonotype has a count of ten or more. Its antigen is unknown. Base-call qualities are not available, and no considerably larger clone is one nucleotide away. TCRbeta-specific cDNA was reverse-transcribed from 500 to 550 ng total RNA using a constant-region primer and ProtoScript II reverse transcriptase. Three nested multiplex PCR rounds, following a slightly modified ARM-PCR procedure, were used to build the TCRbeta libraries. Each of the first two PCR rounds ran for about 9 cycles and used multiplex TRBV1-TRBV30 forward primers together with a Cbeta reverse primer. A final 25-cycle PCR with Deep VentR polymerase added sample barcodes and Illumina adapters. Before sequencing, amplicons of 200-500 bp were gel-purified using a QIAquick gel extraction kit. The TCRbeta amplicons were sequenced with 250-bp paired-end reads on an Illumina HiSeq 2500. The paper's processing steps were these. To recover full CDR3 sequences, reads were quality-trimmed using Trimmomatic v0.33 and paired reads were then merged using FLASH v1.2.11. V, D and J germline segments were assigned to the rearranged TCRbeta sequences using MiGEC v1.2.1b. VDJtools v1.0.0 computed clonotype statistics and Shannon-Wiener diversity indices. Except for diversity analysis, only each sample's 250 most abundant clonotypes were used in subsequent analyses to reduce sampling bias. The raw public reads went through TCRdb reprocessing: fastp at Q25, MiXCR clone calling, in-frame beta chains kept. Entries are consolidated by CDR3 protein sequence, retaining the most common genes and DNA. TCRdb, not the original authors, processed these V and J calls. This sample has 65,000 to 80,000 distinct CDR3 sequences in its table, and roughly three quarters of those were observed once. In total, the top ten clones hold about 27% of the sample.

This receptor was taken from a man aged 35-49 years with primary liver carcinoma and hepatitis B virus infection. The sample consisted of liver tumor tissue from sampling region 4. Taken with the paper, the label for cell subset or site translates to: tumor region T4, right-lateral pole. The rearrangement joined TRBV2 to TRBJ1-1, with no confident D gene call. The nucleotides read TGTGCCAGCAGTGAAACAGACTCAAACACTGAAGCTTTCTTT. This encodes CASSETDSNTEAFF.